The clone carrying this T cell receptor (beta chain) was counted only a few times. These data are taken from a study of shared clonotypes between healthy human individuals. Bulk PBMC genomic DNA spanned ten immunoSEQ deep plates. Data came from immunoSEQ multiplex PCR; TCRdb stores just in-frame clones and leaves some out. The repertoire holds 490,000 or so clones, 76% seen once, with roughly 13% in the top ten. V was cut by 8 bases and J by 6 bases, with 16 bases left in between. Germline loops: CDR1 MDHEN, CDR2 SYDVKM. The CDR3 runs 14 residues. The chain joins TRBV28 to TRBJ2-2, with D maybe TRBD2 (6 bases). This clonotype was obtained from a woman aged 35 to 49 in good health. Some clones in this sample may be carry-over from other donors' samples. Sequencing used PBMCs. This CDR3 reads CASSRLGSAGELFF. As DNA, the CDR3 is TGTGCCAGCTCCAGACTAGGGTCGGCCGGGGAGCTGTTTTTT.